This T cell receptor (beta chain) derives from a study of CD8+ T cells in alopecia areata. The wider study: Treated patients were dosed with oral tofacitinib, taking 5 to 10 mg twice daily. Findings of the study overall: One nonresponder leaves baseline CD8+ expansion's link to response uncertain. Scalp clonality dropped significantly under tofacitinib, as did expanded CD8+ top-100 clones.

cDNA reverse transcribed from extracted RNA served as the sequencing template. Sequenced by immunoSEQ multiplex PCR; TCRdb stores in-frame clones only, minus some. The table includes 150,000 to 250,000 clones, 58% detected once. The treatment here: oral pan-JAK inhibitor, 5-10 mg twice daily. The ends were cut back, 4 bases at V and 5 bases at J, with 11 bases in the middle. CDR3 length: 13 residues. Germline CDR1 reads SEHNR; CDR2 reads FQNEAQ (reference sequence). About this clone itself: Its antigen is currently unknown.

The chain combines TRBV7-9 with TRBJ2-5; D gene ambiguous. The sequence came from a human donor with alopecia areata. The sequences come from CD4+ T cells sorted from blood, collected at week 24, from a patient treated with tofacitinib. Here the CDR3 reads CASSWSRHETQYF. Here the CDR3 DNA reads TGTGCCAGCAGCTGGTCAAGACATGAGACCCAGTACTTC.